Reported below is one TCR beta chain. V lost 8 bases and J 6 bases, leaving 11 bases between the germline ends. This CDR3 is 12 amino acids long. Germline-derived CDR1 and CDR2 are MNHEY and SVGEGT. This sample stems from a study of T-cell memory formation after mild COVID-19. Each CDR3 protein is one row after TCRdb ran MiXCR on the 5' RACE reads. The sample has almost 250,000 distinct CDR3 sequences; 15% are singletons. The V call is TRBV6-2 or TRBV6-3, the J call TRBJ2-1; D call uncertain. The sample taken for sequencing was PBMCs or a T cell subset sorted from them (not recorded which). This TCR came from an adult woman who had mild COVID-19 (a few samples of this study predate the infection). Cell type and time point are not known. The CDR3 bases are TGTGCCAGCTTCCACTGGGGCAATGAGCAGTTCTTC. Amino acid sequence: CASFHWGNEQFF.